This passage covers 3 T cell receptor beta chains from one sample sequenced in a study of T cell changes during pregnancy in multiple sclerosis (dated by TCRdb to about 2019). The library relied on the immunoSEQ multiplex PCR assay. TCRdb holds this immuneACCESS table with in-frame rearrangements only. Some clones are missing; in checked studies, unresolved V genes explain under half, and the rest has no known cause. The sample has roughly 72,000 clones on record, roughly 94% of them singletons. The leading ten clones occupy roughly 0.14% of the sample. The specimen comprised CD4+ T cells from peripheral blood mononuclear cells, sampled after pregnancy. Every receptor here comes from a female donor with multiple sclerosis, enrolled in a pregnancy study.

The chain recombines TRBV28 with TRBJ1-5; D call uncertain. Germline loops: CDR1 MDHEN, CDR2 SYDVKM. Trimming pared 5 bases from V and 9 bases from J, leaving 11 bases between. This CDR3 spans 12 amino acids. CDR3 loop: CASSPLRGPQHF. The CDR3 DNA reads as TGTGCCAGCAGTCCTCTCAGAGGGCCCCAGCATTTT.

This sequence joins TRBV7-2 and TRBJ2-1; D is ambiguous. This CDR3 has 12 residues. Germline assignment: CDR1 SGHTA and CDR2 FQGNSA. Deletions cut 4 bases from V and 5 bases from J, with 6 bases between. The CDR3 DNA sequence: TGTGCCAGCAGCTCCAATCACAATGAGCAGTTCTTC. The encoded protein is CASSSNHNEQFF.

The V gene is TRBV11-1, the J gene TRBJ2-2; a weak D match, TRBD1 (6 bases). The CDR3 is made up of 16 amino acids. CDR1 and CDR2 from the germline V gene are SGHAT and FQDESV (reference sequence). V lost 5 bases, J lost 4 bases, and 17 bases lay in between. CDR3 DNA sequence: TGTGCCAGCAGCCGCAGACGAACAGGGAGCACCGGGGAGCTGTTTTTT. This sequence encodes CASSRRRTGSTGELFF.